This T cell receptor (beta chain) derives from a study of CD8 T cells in ankylosing spondylitis. Study results and limitations: Certain motif variants had earlier been reported in reactive arthritis synovial fluid and blood. For ankylosing spondylitis blood, a TCR beta motif of several highly homologous variants appeared characteristic.

This clonotype was observed at least ten times. Antigen: not known. For TCR beta, libraries came from quantitative 5'-RACE with molecular barcodes. A single record per CDR3 protein comes from TCRdb applying MiXCR to the 5' RACE reads. This table holds more than 250,000 distinct CDR3 sequences, around 7.6% found once. The V gene end was trimmed by 7 bases and the J gene end by 3 bases; junction bases not matched to a gene: 3. The CDR3 loop spans 14 amino acids. Sequenced input: blood, either unsorted or a sorted T cell fraction (not recorded which). The source is a male donor with ankylosing spondylitis. V gene TRBV12-3 or TRBV12-4 combines with J gene TRBJ2-2; 9 bases map to TRBD2. This chain's CDR3 is CASTTSGYTGELFF. The CDR3 DNA is TGTGCCAGCACCACTAGCGGGTACACCGGGGAGCTGTTTTTT.